This TCR beta chain was observed in a study of T cell responses to AZD1222 COVID-19 vaccine. The repertoire was sequenced with immunoSEQ multiplex PCR; TCRdb's copy has only in-frame clones and lacks some. The table records about 130,000 clones, approximately 87% of them present only once. The length of the CDR3 is 16 residues. The V end lost 3 bases, the J end lost 0 bases, and 14 bases lay between the germline ends. Germline values: CDR1 MNHNS, CDR2 SASEGT. The sequences come from peripheral blood, collected on day 0 of AZD1222 vaccination. J is TRBJ1-1 and V is TRBV6-1; tentative D call: TRBD1 (6 bases). The TCR comes from an adult in good health. CDR3 loop: CASSDARGAVNTEAFF. CDR3 DNA sequence: TGTGCCAGCAGTGACGCCCGGGGGGCAGTGAACACTGAAGCTTTCTTT.